The clone carrying this T cell receptor (beta chain) has more than one count but fewer than ten. No antigen is known for it. V was pared by 2 bases and J by 8 bases, with 20 bases between. Germline V lookup: CDR1 SGHTS, CDR2 YDEGEE. This CDR3 has 15 amino acids. The entry originates in a study of T cells after yellow fever vaccination. The study, taken as a whole, reports: It was a small share of clonotypes that appeared in both CD4 and CD8 compartments. When the response was secondary, it was weaker but reached its peak faster, day 5 versus 15.

5'RACE template switching generated TCR cDNA, adding a universal primer site and UMIs. TCRdb reanalysed the 5' RACE reads using MiXCR and keeps one entry per CDR3 protein. The sample has fewer than 400,000 distinct CDR3 sequences; about 10% are singletons. The sample in question was CD4+ T cells sorted from PBMCs, obtained 45 days after the yellow fever booster vaccination. The chain has TRBV5-8 and TRBJ2-7; D is ambiguous. The TCR originated in a man between 18 and 35 years old who received the YFV17D yellow fever vaccine. The CDR3 DNA reads as TGTGCCAGCAGCTTAGGGCAGCCCACGTCGCCAAAGCAGTACTTC. Its protein is CASSLGQPTSPKQYF.